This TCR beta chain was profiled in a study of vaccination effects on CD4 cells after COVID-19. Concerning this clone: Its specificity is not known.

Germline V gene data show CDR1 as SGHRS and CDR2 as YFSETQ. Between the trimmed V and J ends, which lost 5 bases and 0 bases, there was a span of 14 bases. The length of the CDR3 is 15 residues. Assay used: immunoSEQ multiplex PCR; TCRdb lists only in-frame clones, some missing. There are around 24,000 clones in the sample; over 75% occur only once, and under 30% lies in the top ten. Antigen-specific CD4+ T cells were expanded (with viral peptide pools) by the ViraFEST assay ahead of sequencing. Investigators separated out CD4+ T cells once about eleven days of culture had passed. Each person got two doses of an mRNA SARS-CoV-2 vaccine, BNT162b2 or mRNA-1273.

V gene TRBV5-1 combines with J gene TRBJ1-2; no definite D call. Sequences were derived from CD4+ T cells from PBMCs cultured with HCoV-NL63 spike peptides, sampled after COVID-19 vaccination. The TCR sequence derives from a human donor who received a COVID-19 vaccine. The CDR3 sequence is CASRSAYRANYGYTF. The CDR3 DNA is TGCGCCAGCAGATCCGCCTACCGAGCTAACTATGGCTACACCTTC.